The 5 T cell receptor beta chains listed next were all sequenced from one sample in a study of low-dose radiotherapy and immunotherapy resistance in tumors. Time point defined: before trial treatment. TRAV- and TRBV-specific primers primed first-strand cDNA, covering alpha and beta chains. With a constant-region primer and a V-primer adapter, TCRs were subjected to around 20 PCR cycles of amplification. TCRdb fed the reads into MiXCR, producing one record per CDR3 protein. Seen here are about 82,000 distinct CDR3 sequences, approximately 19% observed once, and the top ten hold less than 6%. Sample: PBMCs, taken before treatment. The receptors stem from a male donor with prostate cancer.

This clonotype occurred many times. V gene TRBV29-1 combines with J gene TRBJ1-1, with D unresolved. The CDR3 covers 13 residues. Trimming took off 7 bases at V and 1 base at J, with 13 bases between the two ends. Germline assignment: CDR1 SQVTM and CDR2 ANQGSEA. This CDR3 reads CSGSSGRNTEAFF. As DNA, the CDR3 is TGCAGCGGGTCGTCTGGGAGGAACACTGAAGCTTTCTTT.

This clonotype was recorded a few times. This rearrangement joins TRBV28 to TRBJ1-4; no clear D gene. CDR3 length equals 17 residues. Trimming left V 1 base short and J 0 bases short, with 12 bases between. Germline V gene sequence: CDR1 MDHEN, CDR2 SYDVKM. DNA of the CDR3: TGTGCCAGCAGTTTATCGCGCTCCTATTCAACTAATGAAAAACTGTTTTTT. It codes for CASSLSRSYSTNEKLFF.

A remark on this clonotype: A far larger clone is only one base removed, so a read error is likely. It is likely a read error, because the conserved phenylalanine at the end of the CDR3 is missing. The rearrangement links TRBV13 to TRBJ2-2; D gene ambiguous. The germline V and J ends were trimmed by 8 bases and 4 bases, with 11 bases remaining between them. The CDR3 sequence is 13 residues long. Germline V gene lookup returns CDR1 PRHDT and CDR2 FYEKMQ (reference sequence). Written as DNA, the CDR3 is TGTGCCAGCGTCGAAGGGCCCACCGGGGAGCTGTTTCTT. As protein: CASVEGPTGELFL.

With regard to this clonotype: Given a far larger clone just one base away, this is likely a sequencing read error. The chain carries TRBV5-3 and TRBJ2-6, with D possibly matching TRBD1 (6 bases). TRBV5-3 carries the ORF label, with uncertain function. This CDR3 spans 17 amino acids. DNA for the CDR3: TGTGCCAGCAGCTCCAACCCGACAGGCTCTGGGGCCAACGCCCTGACTTTC. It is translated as CASSSNPTGSGANALTF.

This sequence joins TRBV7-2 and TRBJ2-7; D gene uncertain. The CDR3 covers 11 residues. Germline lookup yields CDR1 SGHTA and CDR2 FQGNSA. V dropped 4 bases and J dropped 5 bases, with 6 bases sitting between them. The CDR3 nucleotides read TGTGCCAGCAGCTCCGACCACGAGCAGTACTTC. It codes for CASSSDHEQYF.